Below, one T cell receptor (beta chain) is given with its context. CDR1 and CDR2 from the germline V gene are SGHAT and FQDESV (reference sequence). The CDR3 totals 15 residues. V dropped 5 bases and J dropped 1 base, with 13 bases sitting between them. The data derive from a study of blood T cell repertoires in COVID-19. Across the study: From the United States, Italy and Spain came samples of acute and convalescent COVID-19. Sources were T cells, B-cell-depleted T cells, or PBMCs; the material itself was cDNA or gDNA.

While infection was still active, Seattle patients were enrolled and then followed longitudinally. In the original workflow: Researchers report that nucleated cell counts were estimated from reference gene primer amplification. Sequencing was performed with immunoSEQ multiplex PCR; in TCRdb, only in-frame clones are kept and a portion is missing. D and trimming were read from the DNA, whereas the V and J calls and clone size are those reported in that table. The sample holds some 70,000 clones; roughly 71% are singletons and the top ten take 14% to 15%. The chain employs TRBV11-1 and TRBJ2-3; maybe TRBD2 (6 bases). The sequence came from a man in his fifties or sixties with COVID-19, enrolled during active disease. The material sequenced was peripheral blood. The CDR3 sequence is CASSAGLRGTDTQYF. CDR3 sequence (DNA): TGTGCCAGCAGCGCGGGGCTGAGGGGCACAGATACGCAGTATTTT.